This note documents a single T cell receptor (beta chain) sequence. This CDR3 region has 15 residues. Germline assignment: CDR1 MNHNS and CDR2 SASEGT. Trimming took 6 bases from V and 5 from J; bases not matched to a gene: 6. The data are from a study of cytomegalovirus exposure and HLA in healthy donors. Study details: An early data release held tens of millions of unique TCRs from HLA-typed donors.

Use of 60 Vbeta and 13 Jbeta primers characterized the PCR. TCRdb's copy holds only in-frame clones and misses some; the assay was immunoSEQ multiplex PCR. The top ten hold around 0.31% of the sample, which has some 190,000 clones, approximately 86% seen once. In nominal health when sampled, donors likely had unrecorded immune exposures nonetheless. Material for sequencing was PBMCs. The rearrangement joins TRBV6-1 to TRBJ2-1; 11 bases fit TRBD2. The source of this sequence is a woman aged 25 to 39 in good health and CMV-seronegative. As DNA, the CDR3 is TGTGCCAGCAGGGTAATGGGACTAGCGGACAATGAGCAGTTCTTC. Translation: CASRVMGLADNEQFF.